The 5 T cell receptor beta chains below were found in one sample sequenced in a study of blood T cell repertoires in COVID-19. Some clones are missing from TCRdb's copy, which holds only in-frame ones; the method was immunoSEQ multiplex PCR. The table includes under 100,000 clones, roughly 80% detected once. The sequencing sample was made of peripheral blood. These receptor sequences come from a man older than 75 with active or convalescent COVID-19.

The chain uses TRBV9 and TRBJ2-5; 10 bases are a match to TRBD2. This CDR3 has 14 amino acids. Germline V gene sequence: CDR1 SGDLS, CDR2 YYNGEE. After removal of 4 bases from V and 5 bases from J, the junction contained 5 bases not matched to a gene. The CDR3 DNA follows: TGTGCCAGCAGCCCCCGGACTAGCGGCGAGACCCAGTACTTC. Protein sequence: CASSPRTSGETQYF.

CDR3 in DNA: TGTGCCAGCAGTTTCCCCAGGGGACGGAACACTGAAGCTTTCTTT. Amino acids: CASSFPRGRNTEAFF. The chain combines TRBV6-6 with TRBJ1-1, with D maybe TRBD1 (6 bases). V shed 4 bases and J shed 1 base, with 13 bases lying between them. Looked up from germline, CDR1 is MNHNY and CDR2 is SVGAGI (reference sequence). The CDR3 loop spans 15 amino acids.

V gene TRBV9 combines with J gene TRBJ1-1; 8 nucleotides match TRBD1. The CDR3 consists of 14 residues. The trim removed 2 bases at V and 4 bases at J, leaving 4 bases unmatched. Germline V lookup: CDR1 SGDLS, CDR2 YYNGEE. As DNA, the CDR3 is TGTGCCAGCAGCGTTGGCACAGGGGGCACTGAAGCTTTCTTT. This translates into CASSVGTGGTEAFF.

CDR3 region: CASRLLAAGELFF. The CDR3 region has the DNA TGTGCCAGCAGGCTACTAGCGGCCGGGGAGCTGTTTTTT. The chain uses TRBV2 and TRBJ2-2; 8 bases align to TRBD2. CDR3 length equals 13 residues. Trimming cost V 6 bases and J 6 bases; bases outside gene matches: 3. The germline V gene has CDR1 SNHLY and CDR2 FYNNEI.

The chain has TRBV5-5 and TRBJ1-3, with TRBD1 matching over 7 bases. Germline CDR1 reads SGHKS; CDR2 reads YYEKEE (reference sequence). The junction had 3 bases not matched to a gene; V was cut back by 1 base and J by 2 bases. This CDR3 is built from 15 residues. CDR3 region: CASSLRGTAGNTIYF. The CDR3 nucleotides are TGTGCCAGCAGCTTGCGAGGGACAGCTGGAAACACCATATATTTT.